This T cell receptor beta chain comes out of a study of blood T cell repertoires in COVID-19. Study summary: Acute-phase and convalescent COVID-19 samples originated in the United States, Italy and Spain. PBMCs, B-cell-depleted T cells, or T cells were the source of the cDNA or gDNA that made up the material.

In the original workflow: It was from reference gene primer amplification that nucleated cell counts were estimated. This table comes from immunoSEQ multiplex PCR, and its TCRdb copy is limited to in-frame clones, with some not included. Clone size and the V and J calls come from that table; the DNA yielded D and trimming. The sample lists 200,000 to 250,000 clones; around nine tenths were seen once. This CDR3 region has 14 residues. Trimming stripped 1 base from V and 4 bases from J, with 12 bases between. Looked up from germline, CDR1 is SGHRS and CDR2 is YFSETQ. Source material: peripheral blood. The chain joins TRBV5-1 to TRBJ2-7; tentative D call: TRBD2 (6 bases). This receptor was taken from a man aged 55 to 70 who had recovered from COVID-19. The CDR3 nucleotides are TGCGCCAGCAGCTTGATGGAGGGCTCATACGAGCAGTACTTC. Translated: CASSLMEGSYEQYF.